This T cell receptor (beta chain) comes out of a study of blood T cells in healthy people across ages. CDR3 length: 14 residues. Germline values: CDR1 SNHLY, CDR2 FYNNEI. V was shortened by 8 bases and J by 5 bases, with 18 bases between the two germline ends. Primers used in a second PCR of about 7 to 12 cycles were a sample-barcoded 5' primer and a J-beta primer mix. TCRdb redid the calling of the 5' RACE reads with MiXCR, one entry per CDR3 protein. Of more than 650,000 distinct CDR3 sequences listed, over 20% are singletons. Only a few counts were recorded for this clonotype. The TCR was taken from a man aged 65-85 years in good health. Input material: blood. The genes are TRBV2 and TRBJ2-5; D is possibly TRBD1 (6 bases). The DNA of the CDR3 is TGTGCCAGCGGTGGGACACACGGGAAGGAGACCCAGTACTTC. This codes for CASGGTHGKETQYF.